This T cell receptor (beta chain) was sequenced in a study of Graves' ophthalmopathy and Graves' hyperthyroidism (dated by TCRdb to the late 2010s). Broadly, across the study: Stable hyperthyroidism was defined as no progression to ophthalmopathy within 18 months of follow-up. Once sampling was done, hyperthyroidism patients were given methimazole at a starting dose of 30 mg daily, while ophthalmopathy patients were given high-dose intravenous methylprednisolone. An independent validation cohort comprised fewer than 20 hyperthyroidism patients and over 15 patients who later progressed from hyperthyroidism to ophthalmopathy. In more than five hyperthyroidism patients, the T-cell repertoires found in thyroid tissue were compared with those found in blood. TCR beta repertoire signatures were used to distinguish Graves' ophthalmopathy from Graves' hyperthyroidism and to predict progression to ophthalmopathy. To explore V-J signatures that distinguish ophthalmopathy from hyperthyroidism, a discovery set of around 100 patients was enrolled, made up of 40 to 45 with ophthalmopathy and around 60 with stable hyperthyroidism. In total, 135 blood samples were TCR-sequenced: under 45 ophthalmopathy, some 75 hyperthyroidism and around 17 hyperthyroidism-to-ophthalmopathy patients. What the authors observed across the whole study: Most expanded thyroid clonotypes with a frequency above 0.001 also appeared in blood, which suggests that blood repertoires may reflect the immune response in the thyroid. Sample size was not statistically predetermined, and group allocation was not concealed from the investigators. Ophthalmopathy was separated from stable hyperthyroidism by the 13-signature model with about 89% sensitivity and 81.08% specificity in cross-validation and with 80%/75% in the test set. In validation, the model predicted ophthalmopathy progression with about 70% sensitivity and 72% to 80% specificity; some 13 predicted patients were CT-confirmed with GO in a median of about 6.1 months.

For repertoire sequencing, TCR beta CDR3 regions were amplified from RNA transcripts. HTBI primers and the Qiagen OneStep RT-PCR kit were used in a first-round RT-PCR, which was followed by a second-round multiplex PCR, size selection and purification. Sequencing of the libraries was carried out on an Illumina HiSeq2000 in paired-end mode with 100 bp reads. On the study's bioinformatics: SOAPnuke was used to process the reads, removing any read that contained adapters or uncalled bases, had a mean Phred below 15, or lacked an exact match to the constant primer or identifier. COPE v1.2.5 was used to merge high-quality paired reads. Each unique nucleotide sequence was defined as a clonotype, and clonotypes were aligned to IMGT TRB V, D and J references with MiTCR v1.1. The analysis was limited to V-J combinations with a frequency above 0.0001, which together covered approximately 99% of repertoires. A TCR clonal expansion and chaos score per V-J combination was defined as the ratio of F50 clonal expansion to chaos observed in the TCRdist matrix. Welch's t-statistics and random forest were used to narrow the features down to more than 10 V-J combinations, which were then fed into a naive Bayes classifier. The similarity between thyroid and blood repertoires was quantified using the Morisita-Horn index. In TCRdb, the public reads were trimmed at Q25 with fastp and aligned with MiXCR, with productive beta chains retained. Every entry covers one CDR3 protein and lists the most common genes and DNA from its rows. The V and J calls and clone size are TCRdb's, not the authors'. The sample table holds about 1.2 million distinct CDR3 sequences, of which less than 45% were seen once. The top ten clones comprise around 10% of the sample.

CDR1 and CDR2 are read off the germline V gene as KGHSY and FQNENV. A distance of 16 bases separates the germline ends of V and J, which lose 4 bases and 6 bases respectively. The CDR3 runs 15 residues from the cysteine to the phenylalanine. Only CDR3 DNA remains: 45 bases, in frame from the first base. Hyperthyroidism patients were newly diagnosed, were aged 18 to 65 years, and had a disease duration under 2 months. Anyone with other autoimmune diseases, uncontrolled infections, pregnancy or lactation was excluded from the study. Diagnosis relied on clinical symptoms, serum thyroxine, TRAb, thyroid ultrasound and orbital computed tomography. Trizol reagent was used to extract the total RNA, and its quality was then checked on an Agilent 2100 Bioanalyzer. In its sample, this clonotype was seen many times. Its target antigen remains unknown. Base quality data are lacking; no much larger clone is found one base away.

Source material: peripheral blood or thyroid tissue (not recorded which). The sequence was collected from an adult man with Graves' hyperthyroidism. The chain employs TRBV16 and TRBJ1-5, and the D gene may be TRBD1, 5 bases matching. The DNA sequence reads TGTGCCAGCAGCCCTTCGGGGGGAGCTAGTCAGCCCCAGCATTTT. The encoded protein is CASSPSGGASQPQHF.